The subject of this entry is one T cell receptor beta chain. Its antigen is still unknown. V lost 8 bases and J 7 bases, leaving 12 bases between the germline ends. The germline CDR1 and CDR2 sequences are MNHNS and SASEGT. This CDR3 has 11 amino acids. The data derive from a study of shared clonotypes between healthy human individuals. Study in general: Per donor, three plates held CD4 naive cells, three held CD4 memory, two held CD8 naive and one held CD8 memory. Study-wide results and limits: Sequencing of the sorted subsets was shown by rarefaction to be incomplete despite large depth.

Profiling relied on immunoSEQ multiplex PCR, and the TCRdb table lists in-frame clones only, not all of them. The table shows roughly 300,000 clones, with less than 85% occurring only once. The TCR was taken from a man aged 30-40 years in good health. Sequencing was carried out using memory CD4+ T cells sorted from blood. Subset noted: CD45RA-negative fraction. The chain is built from TRBV6-1 and TRBJ2-7; D unresolved. The CDR3, as DNA: TGTGCCAGCGGGCAGGAAGGTGAGCAGTACTTC. Translated: CASGQEGEQYF.